This T cell receptor beta chain was recorded in a study of cytomegalovirus exposure and HLA in healthy donors. Measured with immunoSEQ multiplex PCR; TCRdb has only the in-frame clones, and not every one. Of 130,000 to 150,000 clones detected, roughly 89% appear once; the ten largest clones hold 9%. There are 13 residues in the CDR3. Germline loops: CDR1 SQVTM, CDR2 ANQGSEA. The V gene end was trimmed by 7 bases and the J gene end by 7 bases; junction bases not matched to a gene: 5. Sample: PBMCs. The origin of this receptor is a woman aged 18-29 years in good health and CMV-seropositive. V and J are TRBV29-1 and TRBJ1-6, with 9 positions matching TRBD1. The CDR3 sequence: CSARDRVNSPLHF. The CDR3 DNA reads TGCAGCGCCCGGGACAGGGTGAATTCACCCCTCCACTTT.